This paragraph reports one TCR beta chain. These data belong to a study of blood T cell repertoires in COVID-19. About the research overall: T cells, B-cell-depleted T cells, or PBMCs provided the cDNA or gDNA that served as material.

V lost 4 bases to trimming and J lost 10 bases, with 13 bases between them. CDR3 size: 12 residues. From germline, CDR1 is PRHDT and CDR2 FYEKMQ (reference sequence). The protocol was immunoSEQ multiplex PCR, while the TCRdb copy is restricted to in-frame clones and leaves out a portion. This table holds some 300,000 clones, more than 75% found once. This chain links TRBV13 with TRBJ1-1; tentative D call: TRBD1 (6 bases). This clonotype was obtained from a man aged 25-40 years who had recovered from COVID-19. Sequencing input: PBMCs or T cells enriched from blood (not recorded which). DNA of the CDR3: TGTGCCAGCAGCTCTGGACAGCTAGCAGCTTTCTTT. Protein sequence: CASSSGQLAAFF.